Listed here are 26 T cell receptor beta chains from one sample, sequenced in a study of CD8 T cells in Susac syndrome. RNA totalling roughly 0.5 to 1 ug underwent reverse transcription with random hexamers. TCRdb processed the immunoSEQ multiplex PCR reads anew with MiXCR; each CDR3 protein has one entry. The sample has some 300,000 distinct CDR3 sequences; around 84% are singletons. Sequencing input: CD8+ T cells from PBMCs. The receptors shown here come from a human donor with multiple sclerosis.

This clonotype was recorded only once. The V call is TRBV7-9, the J call TRBJ1-3; D gene unclear. Trimming left V 3 bases short and J 3 bases short, with 9 bases between. The CDR3 loop spans 14 amino acids. From germline, CDR1 is SEHNR and CDR2 FQNEAQ (reference sequence). The CDR3 region has the DNA TGTGCCAGCAGCTTCGCACAGCATGGAAACACCATATATTTT. Its translation: CASSFAQHGNTIYF.

V usage is TRBV6-5 and J usage is TRBJ2-5, with unresolved D. Germline-derived CDR1 and CDR2 are MNHEY and SVGAGI. This CDR3 has 12 amino acids. Trimming shortened V by 2 bases and J by 5 bases, and 6 bases separated the two germline ends. The CDR3 sequence is CASSYIRETQYF. The CDR3 bases are TGTGCCAGCAGTTACATCCGGGAGACCCAGTACTTC.

The V gene is TRBV4-1, the J gene TRBJ2-1, with a weak D call TRBD2 (6 bases). The CDR3 contains 14 residues. Germline V gives CDR1 MGHRA, CDR2 YSYEKL. Trimming removed 4 bases at V and 7 bases at J, with 14 bases between. This chain's CDR3 is CASSLRDGLNEQFF. The CDR3 nucleotides are TGCGCCAGCAGCCTCCGGGACGGACTAAATGAGCAGTTCTTC.

This clonotype was recorded a few times. This chain links TRBV4-2 with TRBJ2-7; the D gene could be TRBD1 or TRBD2 (7 bases each). Germline CDR1 LGHNA, CDR2 YNFKEQ. The ends were cut back, 3 bases at V and 4 bases at J, with 19 bases in the middle. The CDR3 totals 16 residues. The CDR3 nucleotides are TGTGCCAGCAGCCAGCCTAAACAGGGGAGGGAATACGAGCAGTACTTC. Translation gives CASSQPKQGREYEQYF.

The chain has TRBV2 and TRBJ2-5; no definite D call. This CDR3 is built from 13 residues. Germline loops: CDR1 SNHLY, CDR2 FYNNEI. Trimming shortened V by 3 bases and J by 5 bases, and 10 bases separated the two germline ends. The CDR3 sequence: CASSDPPPETQYF. The CDR3 nucleotides read TGTGCCAGCAGTGACCCCCCCCCTGAGACCCAGTACTTC.

The rearrangement joins TRBV7-9 to TRBJ2-3; TRBD2 agrees at 11 bases. CDR3 length: 17 amino acids. J gave up 0 bases and V 5 bases, and 7 bases lay outside the gene matches. Germline V CDR1 and CDR2: SEHNR, FQNEAQ (reference sequence). CDR3 coding DNA: TGTGCCAGCAGCCCAAGGAGGACTAGCGGGAGCACAGATACGCAGTATTTT. It is translated as CASSPRRTSGSTDTQYF.

The chain carries TRBV12-3 or TRBV12-4 and TRBJ2-7; D remains unclear. The CDR3 extends over 16 amino acids. V was cut by 3 bases and J by 10 bases, with 25 bases left in between. CDR3 nucleotides: TGTGCCAGCAGTTTCACTTTAGAGACCCAGAACGCCGAACAGTACTTC. This encodes CASSFTLETQNAEQYF.

A single count supports this clonotype. This chain joins TRBV27 and TRBJ2-3, with D hard to call. The CDR3 spans 16 residues. The V end was cut by 5 bases, the J end by 1 base, with 16 bases between. Germline lookup yields CDR1 MNHEY and CDR2 SMNVEV (reference sequence). CDR3 nucleotides: TGTGCCAGCAGTCCTCTTTTTAATGAAGGCACAGATACGCAGTATTTT. This sequence encodes CASSPLFNEGTDTQYF.

The V gene is TRBV28, the J gene TRBJ1-2, with TRBD1 identical over 7 bases. The CDR3 is made up of 14 amino acids. Germline-derived CDR1 and CDR2 are MDHEN and SYDVKM. The V gene end was trimmed by 2 bases and the J gene end by 7 bases; junction bases not matched to a gene: 7. The CDR3 bases are TGTGCCAGCAGTTTAACAGGGGACGTAGCTGGCTACACCTTC. It yields the protein CASSLTGDVAGYTF.

The rearrangement joins TRBV12-3 or TRBV12-4 to TRBJ2-2; 7 bases are a match to TRBD1. This CDR3 has 15 amino acids. V dropped 4 bases and J dropped 7; count of bases not matched to a gene: 9. The CDR3 sequence is CASSSTGLKVGELFF. For the CDR3, the DNA is TGTGCCAGCAGTTCGACAGGGTTGAAGGTCGGGGAGCTGTTTTTT.

This clonotype was found once. CDR3 protein: CASSVGQEKETQYF. The CDR3 DNA is TGTGCCAGCAGCGTGGGACAGGAGAAAGAGACCCAGTACTTC. The J gene is TRBJ2-5, the V gene TRBV5-6, with TRBD1 matching over 8 bases. The germline gives CDR1 SGHDT, CDR2 YYEEEE. J was trimmed by 3 bases and V by 4 bases; bases with no gene match: 5. This CDR3 region has 14 residues.

The chain employs TRBV18 and TRBJ1-1; D is perhaps TRBD1 (5 bases). This CDR3 has 15 amino acids. The germline CDR1 and CDR2 sequences are KGHSH and LQKENI. V was shortened by 5 bases and J by 5 bases, with 18 bases between the two germline ends. The CDR3 DNA follows: TGTGCCAGCTCATTTTCCCCGGGGCGGAGGACTGAAGCTTTCTTT. Its translation: CASSFSPGRRTEAFF.

Note on this clonotype: The junction differs from germline at one of its ends, possibly a read error. This chain connects TRBV7-7 to TRBJ1-1; 10 bases are a match to TRBD1. The CDR3 runs to 18 residues. From germline, CDR1 is SSHAT and CDR2 FNYEAQ (reference sequence). Here the CDR3 reads CASNIAVRDRGLNTEAFF. The CDR3 region has the DNA TGTGCTAGCAACATAGCCGTCCGGGACAGGGGTTTGAACACTGAAGCTTTCTTT.

This clonotype has just one count. CDR3 sequence (DNA): TGTGCCAGCAGTTGGAGCGACAGGGGGTTGGACTTCTCCAACGTCCTGACTTTC. Its translation: CASSWSDRGLDFSNVLTF. The chain links TRBV11-2 to TRBJ2-6; 9 nucleotides align to TRBD1. V lost 6 bases, J lost 8 bases, and 17 bases stayed unmatched. The CDR3 spans 18 residues. Per germline, CDR1 SGHAT and CDR2 FQNNGV.

The chain couples TRBV12-5 to TRBJ2-3; TRBD2 matches at 11 bases. The CDR3 length is 15 residues. The V and J ends lost 5 bases and 4 bases, in that order; junction bases with no gene match: 5. Germline V gene data show CDR1 as LGHNT and CDR2 as FRNRAP. CDR3 nucleotide sequence: TGTGCTAGTGGTGATAGCGGGAGGGCCCCAGATACGCAGTATTTT. It is translated as CASGDSGRAPDTQYF.

The table lists this clonotype with a count of one. This chain connects TRBV27 to TRBJ2-3, with D uncertain. Per the germline V gene, CDR1 is MNHEY and CDR2 is SMNVEV (reference sequence). V dropped 5 bases and J dropped 3 bases, with 15 bases sitting between them. The CDR3 extends over 15 amino acids. The CDR3 is CASSPPPGSTDTQYF. The CDR3 DNA is TGTGCCAGCAGTCCACCCCCCGGGTCGACAGATACGCAGTATTTT.

This clonotype showed up just once. This chain links TRBV29-1 with TRBJ2-2, with TRBD2 as a possible D gene (7 bases). Germline V CDR1 and CDR2: SQVTM, ANQGSEA. This CDR3 is 18 amino acids long. The V and J ends lost 0 bases and 7 bases respectively, with 24 bases between them. The CDR3 DNA is TGCAGCGTTGAAGAAATCCGGCCCTCGGGGGGCGCTTTCGGGGAGCTGTTTTTT. It yields the protein CSVEEIRPSGGAFGELFF.

The V call is TRBV4-1, the J call TRBJ2-2; 9 bases match TRBD2. Germline CDR1 is MGHRA and CDR2 is YSYEKL. Germline trimming cut 0 bases from V and 6 bases from J; bases unmatched to any gene: 8. The CDR3 has 17 residues. The CDR3 is CASSQERAGGFAGELFF. In nucleotides, the CDR3 is TGCGCCAGCAGCCAAGAAAGAGCGGGAGGATTTGCCGGGGAGCTGTTTTTT.

The sample holds one count of this clonotype. The chain uses TRBV28 and TRBJ2-7; D is unclear. Trimming removed 6 bases at V and 4 bases at J, with 16 bases between. There are 14 residues in the CDR3. Germline CDR1 is MDHEN and CDR2 is SYDVKM. The CDR3 spells CASSLIADGYEQYF. CDR3 nucleotides: TGTGCCAGCAGCCTTATCGCGGATGGGTACGAGCAGTACTTC.

This chain uses TRBV27 with TRBJ2-3; D is possibly TRBD1 (6 bases). CDR3 length: 16 amino acids. Looked up from germline, CDR1 is MNHEY and CDR2 is SMNVEV (reference sequence). The V end lost 7 bases, the J end lost 0 bases, and 17 bases lay between the germline ends. The CDR3 sequence is CASTTGTRTSTDTQYF. The DNA for the CDR3 is TGTGCCAGCACCACCGGGACACGGACTAGCACAGATACGCAGTATTTT.

In its sample, this clonotype was seen a few times. V and J are TRBV6-1 and TRBJ2-7; maybe TRBD2 (6 bases). The CDR3 extends over 15 amino acids. Trimming stripped 0 bases from V and 0 bases from J, with 9 bases between. Germline V gene data show CDR1 as MNHNS and CDR2 as SASEGT. The CDR3 sequence: CASSEADSGSYEQYF. The DNA for the CDR3 is TGTGCCAGCAGTGAAGCGGATAGCGGCTCCTACGAGCAGTACTTC.

The V call is TRBV6-5, the J call TRBJ1-2; 9 nucleotides agree with TRBD1. The CDR3 totals 13 residues. Germline CDR1 and CDR2: MNHEY and SVGAGI. The V and J ends lost 7 bases and 3 bases, in that order; junction bases with no gene match: 3. CDR3: CASKDRGYYGYTF. In DNA form, the CDR3 reads TGTGCCAGCAAAGACAGGGGGTACTATGGCTACACCTTC.

CDR3 nucleotide sequence: TGCGCCAGCAGCCAGACTAGCGGGGCTAACGGTGATACGCAGTATTTT. Its translation is CASSQTSGANGDTQYF. The chain recombines TRBV4-1 with TRBJ2-3; 11 nucleotides line up with TRBD2. This CDR3 is 16 amino acids long. CDR1 MGHRA and CDR2 YSYEKL come from the germline V gene. V lost 3 bases, J lost 6 bases, and 8 bases stayed unmatched.

V and J are TRBV10-3 and TRBJ1-2; 7 nucleotides line up with TRBD1. The CDR3 consists of 16 residues. Germline V gene sequence: CDR1 ENHRY, CDR2 SYGVKD. Trimming cost V 0 bases and J 8 bases; bases outside gene matches: 12. The CDR3 protein is CAISESERGRPEGYTF. CDR3 in DNA: TGTGCCATCAGTGAGTCCGAGAGGGGGCGGCCGGAGGGCTACACCTTC.

The rearrangement uses TRBV20-1 and TRBJ2-1; unclear D gene. This CDR3 spans 12 amino acids. Trimming shortened V by 2 bases and J by 5 bases, and 7 bases separated the two germline ends. Looked up from germline, CDR1 is DFQATT and CDR2 is SNEGSKA (reference sequence). CDR3 residues: CSARPVHNEQFF. Written as DNA, the CDR3 is TGCAGTGCTAGACCTGTCCACAATGAGCAGTTCTTC.

J is TRBJ2-1 and V is TRBV12-3 or TRBV12-4; the D gene is possibly TRBD1 (6 bases). The length of the CDR3 is 17 residues. V dropped 4 bases and J dropped 4 bases, with 20 bases sitting between them. This CDR3 is CASSSLRGLGVYNEQFF. In DNA form, the CDR3 reads TGTGCCAGCAGTTCCCTCAGGGGCTTAGGGGTTTACAATGAGCAGTTCTTC.